Following are 32 T cell receptor beta chains from one sample sequenced in a study of vaccination and CD4 T cells after COVID-19. Sequenced with the Oncomine TCR Beta short-read assay was DNA taken from cultured CD4+ T cells. TCRdb passed the PCR reads through MiXCR, listing each CDR3 protein once. In the table there are about 13,000 distinct CDR3 sequences, more than 40% of which are singletons. For these TCRs, the target antigens are not known. Treatment meaning: roughly ten-day PBMC culture with coronavirus spike peptide pools or control peptides (ViraFEST assay). The sample consisted of CD4+ T cells from blood, cultured in vitro. These receptors all stem from a human donor who had recovered from COVID-19.

In this sample, this clonotype turned up a few times. The chain uses TRBV24-1 and TRBJ2-1, with a tentative D call TRBD1 (6 bases). The CDR3 loop spans 12 amino acids. V was trimmed by 7 bases and J by 7 bases, leaving 10 bases between them. Germline-derived CDR1 and CDR2 are KGHDR and SFDVKD. The CDR3: CATSSTGNEQFF. The CDR3 DNA reads as TGTGCCACCAGCTCGACAGGAAATGAGCAGTTCTTC.

This sequence joins TRBV6-1 and TRBJ1-3; 8 nucleotides line up with TRBD1. Germline V gene data show CDR1 as MNHNS and CDR2 as SASEGT. The length of the CDR3 is 14 residues. V lost 6 bases to trimming and J lost 2 bases; unmatched junction nucleotides: 3. The CDR3 protein is CASSTQGAGNTIYF. Written as DNA, the CDR3 is TGTGCCAGCAGCACACAGGGGGCTGGAAACACCATATATTTT.

This chain uses TRBV12-3 or TRBV12-4 with TRBJ1-2; D possibly corresponds to TRBD1 (5 bases). Trimming removed 3 bases from V and 6 bases from J, with 8 bases in between. The CDR3 has 12 amino acids. CDR3 nucleotides: TGTGCCAGCAGTTTCAGGGAGCATGGCTACACCTTC. Protein: CASSFREHGYTF.

The V call is TRBV29-1, the J call TRBJ2-5; a possible D gene is TRBD1 (7 bases). Trimming cost V 6 bases and J 4 bases, with 21 bases left between them. The germline V gene encodes CDR1 SQVTM and CDR2 ANQGSEA. The CDR3 is 15 residues long. The CDR3 loop reads CSVDTQGGHRETQYF. The CDR3 nucleotides read TGCAGCGTAGACACCCAGGGGGGCCATAGAGAGACCCAGTACTTC.

This clonotype is judged medium-sized. The V gene is TRBV6-1, the J gene TRBJ2-6; 8 nucleotides agree with TRBD1. V was pared by 5 bases and J by 2 bases, with 8 bases of the junction left unmatched. The CDR3 contains 17 residues. The germline V gene has CDR1 MNHNS and CDR2 SASEGT. The CDR3 sequence is CASSKKRTGPGANVLTF. Here the CDR3 DNA reads TGTGCCAGCAGTAAGAAACGGACAGGGCCTGGGGCCAACGTCCTGACTTTC.

This clonotype was found a few times. V is TRBV20-1 and J is TRBJ2-3; a weak D match, TRBD2 (5 bases). V gave up 0 bases and J gave up 6 bases, with 13 bases separating them. CDR3 length: 14 amino acids. CDR1 and CDR2 from the germline V gene are DFQATT and SNEGSKA (reference sequence). Here the CDR3 reads CSARDGLAADTQYF. CDR3 DNA: TGCAGTGCTAGAGATGGCCTAGCAGCCGATACGCAGTATTTT.

The genes are TRBV24-1 and TRBJ2-3; 9 nucleotides line up with TRBD2. The CDR3 runs to 16 residues. V was clipped by 8 bases and J by 5 bases; unmatched bases: 13. Germline CDR1 KGHDR, CDR2 SFDVKD. The chain's CDR3 is CATKTSGPNGKDTQYF. The DNA for the CDR3 is TGTGCCACCAAGACTAGCGGCCCCAATGGAAAAGATACGCAGTATTTT.

The chain carries TRBV5-4 and TRBJ2-1; 9 nucleotides agree with TRBD1. The J segment lost 8 bases and the V segment lost 4 bases, leaving 10 bases of the junction unmatched. The germline gives CDR1 SGHNT, CDR2 YYREEE (reference sequence). This CDR3 comprises 15 residues. CDR3 region: CASSNPKDRGYEQFF. The CDR3 coding sequence is TGTGCCAGCAGCAATCCGAAAGACAGGGGGTATGAGCAGTTCTTC.

This clonotype was seen once. V is TRBV7-2 and J is TRBJ2-1; 11 bases line up with TRBD1. Germline lookup yields CDR1 SGHTA and CDR2 FQGNSA. The CDR3 is made up of 15 amino acids. Trimming cost V 2 bases and J 7 bases; bases outside gene matches: 4. The CDR3 bases are TGTGCCAGCAGCTTATTGGGACAGGGGGGGAATGAGCAGTTCTTC. This translates into CASSLLGQGGNEQFF.

In its sample, this clonotype was seen a few times. The chain employs TRBV28 and TRBJ2-5, with 7 bases identical to TRBD2. The CDR3 extends over 13 amino acids. Germline V CDR1 and CDR2: MDHEN, SYDVKM. The V and J ends lost 7 bases and 4 bases, in that order; junction bases with no gene match: 6. The CDR3 loop is CASTAGGRETQYF. Here the CDR3 DNA reads TGTGCCAGCACCGCAGGCGGGAGAGAGACCCAGTACTTC. Full variable domain (remainder filled in from reference TRBV28 and TRBJ2-5): DVKVTQSSRYLVKRTGEKVFLECVQDMDHENMFWYRQDPGLGLRLIYFSYDVKMKEKGDIPEGYSVSREKKERFSLILESASTNQTSMYLCASTAGGRETQYFGPGTRLLVL.

This clonotype was counted a few times. The junction and the germline gene differ at one end; a read error may be behind it. This sequence joins TRBV19 and TRBJ1-2; D not resolved. This CDR3 has 13 residues. Germline CDR1 reads LNHDA; CDR2 reads SQIVND (reference sequence). CDR3 in amino acids: CASAPNYDYGCTF. The CDR3 nucleotides read TGTGCCAGTGCCCCGAACTACGACTATGGCTGCACCTTC.

This chain joins TRBV28 and TRBJ1-2; TRBD1 matches at 7 bases. Losses at the gene ends were 2 bases for V and 4 bases for J; bases not matched to a gene: 10. The length of the CDR3 is 16 residues. Looked up from germline, CDR1 is MDHEN and CDR2 is SYDVKM. As DNA, the CDR3 is TGTGCCAGCAGTTTACCCCGTCTAGGGGGCCCCTATGGCTACACCTTC. Residues: CASSLPRLGGPYGYTF.

This clonotype was counted between two and nine times. The genes are TRBV12-3 or TRBV12-4 and TRBJ2-7; 10 nucleotides align to TRBD2. The J segment lost 5 bases and the V segment lost 5 bases, leaving 15 bases of the junction unmatched. The CDR3 length is 17 residues. The DNA for the CDR3 is TGTGCCAGCAGTGAAAGAGCGGGGGGGCCATTATCTGACGAGCAGTACTTC. This codes for CASSERAGGPLSDEQYF.

This clonotype was counted between two and nine times. V is TRBV4-1 and J is TRBJ1-5; tentative D call: TRBD1 (6 bases). V lost 2 bases to trimming and J lost 3 bases, with 14 bases between them. CDR1 is MGHRA and CDR2 is YSYEKL in the germline V gene. The CDR3 is made up of 16 amino acids. The CDR3 sequence: CASSQREGGNNQPQHF. The CDR3 coding sequence is TGCGCCAGCAGCCAAAGGGAAGGGGGGAACAATCAGCCCCAGCATTTT.

This clonotype is classed as medium-sized (0.01 to 0.1%). The chain combines TRBV12-3 or TRBV12-4 with TRBJ2-5, with D hard to call. V dropped 9 bases and J dropped 5 bases, with 7 bases sitting between them. The CDR3 has 10 residues. Written as DNA, the CDR3 is TGTGCCAGTTTTCCCGAGACCCAGTACTTC. As protein: CASFPETQYF.

Notes on this clonotype: The junction departs from germline at one end; a sequencing error may be responsible. The chain recombines TRBV28 with TRBJ1-1; possibly TRBD1 for D (5 bases). Germline V gene sequence: CDR1 MDHEN, CDR2 SYDVKM. There are 16 residues in the CDR3. In nucleotides, the CDR3 is TGTGCCAGCCTTCCCCCCGGGGACTGGAAGAACACTGTAGCTTTCTTT. This codes for CASLPPGDWKNTVAFF.

This clonotype was detected only once. The V gene is TRBV9, the J gene TRBJ2-7; a weak D match, TRBD2 (5 bases). Per germline, CDR1 SGDLS and CDR2 YYNGEE. This CDR3 region has 14 residues. Trimming took 0 bases from V and 6 from J, leaving 13 bases between them. The chain's CDR3 is CASSVGGRPSEQYF. The CDR3 nucleotides read TGTGCCAGCAGCGTAGGAGGGAGACCCTCCGAGCAGTACTTC.

The V gene is TRBV5-4, the J gene TRBJ1-6, with a tentative D call TRBD1 (5 bases). This CDR3 is 14 amino acids long. Germline V lookup: CDR1 SGHNT, CDR2 YYREEE (reference sequence). V was shortened by 4 bases and J by 10 bases, with 15 bases between the two germline ends. CDR3 residues: CASSTTGANSPLHF. The CDR3 DNA is TGTGCCAGCAGCACCACAGGTGCTAACTCACCCCTCCACTTT.

This clonotype was found a few times. The rearrangement links TRBV6-1 to TRBJ2-1; 14 bases line up with TRBD2. Germline loops: CDR1 MNHNS, CDR2 SASEGT. This CDR3 has 16 residues. V trimming: 6 bases; J trimming: 6 bases; junction bases outside the gene matches: 7. This CDR3 is CASRDGTSGRGNEQFF. CDR3 nucleotides: TGTGCCAGCAGGGACGGGACTAGCGGGAGAGGCAATGAGCAGTTCTTC.

J is TRBJ2-1 and V is TRBV21-1. TRBV21-1 is a listed pseudogene. There are 16 residues in the CDR3. CDR3 DNA sequence: TGTGCCAGCAGCCATCATAGGCAACCTTCCTACAATGAGCAGTTCTTC. Its protein product is CASSHHRQPSYNEQFF.

This clonotype has a handful of counts. The chain combines TRBV20-1 with TRBJ2-1; 14 bases map to TRBD2. Germline trimming cut 3 bases from V and 9 bases from J; bases unmatched to any gene: 7. This CDR3 has 15 amino acids. Germline assignment: CDR1 DFQATT and CDR2 SNEGSKA (reference sequence). The CDR3 protein is CSARSGLAGDGEQFF. The CDR3 DNA follows: TGCAGTGCTAGGTCGGGACTAGCGGGGGATGGTGAGCAGTTCTTC.

The V and J genes are TRBV20-1 and TRBJ1-5, with D perhaps TRBD1 (5 bases). The CDR3 extends over 13 amino acids. Trimming took off 6 bases at V and 7 bases at J, with 16 bases between the two ends. The germline V gene has CDR1 DFQATT and CDR2 SNEGSKA (reference sequence). The CDR3 nucleotides read TGCAGTGCCCCAGGGCGGGACCGCCAGCCCCAGCATTTT. It encodes CSAPGRDRQPQHF.

The chain carries TRBV5-4 and TRBJ1-2, with a possible D match to TRBD1 (6 bases). The CDR3 is made up of 14 amino acids. Looked up from germline, CDR1 is SGHNT and CDR2 is YYREEE (reference sequence). V shed 5 bases and J shed 4 bases, with 15 bases lying between them. The CDR3 DNA follows: TGTGCCAGCAGGGTATCCAGGGGCGGCTATGGCTACACCTTC. As protein: CASRVSRGGYGYTF.

This sequence joins TRBV7-9 and TRBJ2-3; TRBD2 is a possible D gene (7 bases). Trimming removed 3 bases from V and 2 bases from J, with 18 bases in between. This CDR3 contains 17 residues. Germline lookup yields CDR1 SEHNR and CDR2 FQNEAQ (reference sequence). CDR3 loop: CASSLGSGGAPTDTQYF. CDR3 coding DNA: TGTGCCAGCAGCTTGGGAAGTGGGGGGGCCCCCACAGATACGCAGTATTTT.

J is TRBJ1-1 and V is TRBV21-1. TRBV21-1 is assigned pseudogene status. This CDR3 spans 8 amino acids. This CDR3 reads CASRAAFF. The CDR3 bases are TGTGCCTCACGCGCAGCTTTCTTT.

This chain connects TRBV12-3 or TRBV12-4 to TRBJ1-2; 8 bases agree with TRBD1. This CDR3 has 13 amino acids. With V trimmed by 6 bases and J by 5 bases, 5 bases remained unmatched. CDR3 nucleotide sequence: TGTGCCAGCAGCTACAGGGGGACGTATGGCTACACCTTC. Translation: CASSYRGTYGYTF.

V is TRBV7-9 and J is TRBJ2-7, with no clear D. Germline V CDR1 and CDR2: SEHNR, FQNEAQ (reference sequence). The CDR3 contains 13 residues. V was shortened by 2 bases and J by 3 bases, with 8 bases between the two germline ends. The CDR3 here is CASSLSPFYEQYF. CDR3 in DNA: TGTGCCAGCAGCTTATCCCCGTTCTACGAGCAGTACTTC.

The rearrangement links TRBV24-1 to TRBJ2-3, with 7 bases lining up with TRBD2. Germline CDR1 is KGHDR and CDR2 is SFDVKD. The CDR3 runs 18 residues. After removal of 0 bases from V and 4 bases from J, the junction contained 12 bases not matched to a gene. The CDR3 coding sequence is TGTGCCACCAGTGATTTGCCAGGTCGCGGGACTATCGCAGATACGCAGTATTTT. As protein: CATSDLPGRGTIADTQYF.

The rearrangement joins TRBV12-3 or TRBV12-4 to TRBJ1-2; 8 bases are shared with TRBD1. This CDR3 is 14 amino acids long. The V and J ends lost 2 bases and 8 bases, in that order; junction bases with no gene match: 7. The CDR3 DNA sequence: TGTGCCAGCAGTTTACCAGGGGGCGCGGGGGGCTACACCTTC. Translating it yields CASSLPGGAGGYTF.

The chain uses TRBV15 and TRBJ2-3; 14 bases map to TRBD2. CDR1 and CDR2 from the germline V gene are LNHNV and YYDKDF (reference sequence). V shed 0 bases, J shed 8 bases, and the junction held 16 bases outside the gene matches. The CDR3 covers 20 residues. CDR3 coding DNA: TGTGCCACCAGCAGAGATCCGGTTGGGGGGACTAGCGGGAGCTCGGGTACGCAGTATTTT. This codes for CATSRDPVGGTSGSSGTQYF.

The CDR3 spells CAISLAGEEETQYF. The CDR3 region has the DNA TGTGCCATCAGTCTAGCGGGAGAGGAAGAGACCCAGTACTTC. The chain is built from TRBV10-3 and TRBJ2-5; 10 bases align to TRBD2. Germline V gene sequence: CDR1 ENHRY, CDR2 SYGVKD. V shed 5 bases, J shed 3 bases, and the junction held 3 bases outside the gene matches. This CDR3 is built from 14 residues.

The chain employs TRBV19 and TRBJ2-5; D is unclear. The CDR3 contains 13 residues. Trimming cost V 6 bases and J 1 base, with 9 bases left between them. From germline, CDR1 is LNHDA and CDR2 SQIVND (reference sequence). The CDR3 DNA reads TGTGCCAGTAGACCCCACAGCCAAGAGACCCAGTACTTC. Translation gives CASRPHSQETQYF.